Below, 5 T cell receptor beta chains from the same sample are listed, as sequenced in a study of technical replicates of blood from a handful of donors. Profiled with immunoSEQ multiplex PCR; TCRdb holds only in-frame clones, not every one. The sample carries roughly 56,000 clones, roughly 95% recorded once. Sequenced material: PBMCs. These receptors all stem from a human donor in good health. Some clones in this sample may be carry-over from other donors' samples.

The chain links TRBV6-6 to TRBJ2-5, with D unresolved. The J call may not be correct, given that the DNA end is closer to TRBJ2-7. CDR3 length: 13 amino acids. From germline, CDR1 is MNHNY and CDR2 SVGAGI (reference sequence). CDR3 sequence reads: CASIMPGTYEQYF. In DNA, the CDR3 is TGTGCCAGCATAATGCCAGGTACCTACGAGCAGTACTTC.

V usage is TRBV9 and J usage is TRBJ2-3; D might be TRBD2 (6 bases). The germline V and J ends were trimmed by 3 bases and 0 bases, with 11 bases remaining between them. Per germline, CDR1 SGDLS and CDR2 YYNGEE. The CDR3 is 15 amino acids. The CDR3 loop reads CASSALAASTDTQYF. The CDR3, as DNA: TGTGCCAGCAGCGCCTTAGCGGCTAGCACAGATACGCAGTATTTT. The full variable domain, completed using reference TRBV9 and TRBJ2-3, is DSGVTQTPKHLITATGQRVTLRCSPRSGDLSVYWYQQSLDQGLQFLIQYYNGEERAKGNILERFSAQQFPDLHSELNLSSLELGDSALYFCASSALAASTDTQYFGPGTRLTVL.

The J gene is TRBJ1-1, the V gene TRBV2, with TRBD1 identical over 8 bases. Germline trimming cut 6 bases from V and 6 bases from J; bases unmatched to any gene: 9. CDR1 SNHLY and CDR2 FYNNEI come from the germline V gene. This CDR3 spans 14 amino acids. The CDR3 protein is CASRDRGNGPEAFF. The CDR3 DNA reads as TGTGCCAGCAGAGACAGGGGAAATGGTCCTGAAGCTTTCTTT.

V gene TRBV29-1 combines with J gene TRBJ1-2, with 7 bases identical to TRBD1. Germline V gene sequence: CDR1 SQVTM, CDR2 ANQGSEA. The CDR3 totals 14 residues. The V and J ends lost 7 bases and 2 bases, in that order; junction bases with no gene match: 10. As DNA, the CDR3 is TGCAGCGGGGGGGACGGGACAGCAAACTATGGCTACACCTTC. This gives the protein CSGGDGTANYGYTF. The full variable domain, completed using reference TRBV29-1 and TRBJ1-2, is SAVISQKPSRDICQRGTSLTIQCQVDSQVTMMFWYRQQPGQSLTLIATANQGSEATYESGFVIDKFPISRPNLTFSTLTVSNMSPEDSSIYLCSGGDGTANYGYTFGSGTRLTVV.

CDR3 residues: CASSTTGSDYGYTF. The DNA for the CDR3 is TGTGCCAGCAGCACGACAGGGAGCGACTATGGCTACACCTTC. The rearrangement uses TRBV7-3 and TRBJ1-2, with 7 positions matching TRBD1. The CDR3 length is 14 residues. J gave up 3 bases and V 5 bases, and 6 bases lay outside the gene matches. Germline CDR1 is SGHTA and CDR2 is FQGTGA.